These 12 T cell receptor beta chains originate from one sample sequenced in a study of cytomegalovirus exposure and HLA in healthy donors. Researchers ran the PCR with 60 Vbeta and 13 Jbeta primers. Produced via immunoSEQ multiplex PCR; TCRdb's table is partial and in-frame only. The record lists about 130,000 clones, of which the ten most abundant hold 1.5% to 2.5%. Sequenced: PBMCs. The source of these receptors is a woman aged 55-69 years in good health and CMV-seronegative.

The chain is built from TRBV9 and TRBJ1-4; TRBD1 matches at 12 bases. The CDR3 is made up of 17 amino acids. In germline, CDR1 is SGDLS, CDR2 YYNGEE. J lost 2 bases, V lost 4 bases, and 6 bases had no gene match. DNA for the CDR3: TGTGCCAGCAGCTCCCGGGACAGGGGGCTGACTAATGAAAAACTGTTTTTT. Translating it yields CASSSRDRGLTNEKLFF.

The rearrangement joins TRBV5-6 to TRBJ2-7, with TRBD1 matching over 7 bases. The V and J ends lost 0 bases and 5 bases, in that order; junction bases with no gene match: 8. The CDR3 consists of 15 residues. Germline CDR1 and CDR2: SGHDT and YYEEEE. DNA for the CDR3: TGTGCCAGCAGCTTGGGGGTGTCTCAGGGGGACGAGCAGTACTTC. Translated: CASSLGVSQGDEQYF.

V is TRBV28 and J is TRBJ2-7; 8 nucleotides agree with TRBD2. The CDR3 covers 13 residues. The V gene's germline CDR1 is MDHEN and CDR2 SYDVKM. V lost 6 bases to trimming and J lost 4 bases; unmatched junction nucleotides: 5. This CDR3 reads CASRGAGEYEQYF. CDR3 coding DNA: TGTGCCAGCAGGGGAGCGGGAGAGTACGAGCAGTACTTC.

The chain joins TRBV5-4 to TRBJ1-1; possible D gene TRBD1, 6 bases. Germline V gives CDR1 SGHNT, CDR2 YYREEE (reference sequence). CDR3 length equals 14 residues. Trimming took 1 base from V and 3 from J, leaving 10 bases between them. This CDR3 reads CASSLRQEDTEAFF. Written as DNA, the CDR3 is TGTGCCAGCAGCTTGCGACAGGAAGACACTGAAGCTTTCTTT. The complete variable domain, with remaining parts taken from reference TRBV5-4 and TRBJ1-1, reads ETGVTQSPTHLIKTRGQQVTLRCSSQSGHNTVSWYQQALGQGPQFIFQYYREEENGRGNFPPRFSGLQFPNYSSELNVNALELDDSALYLCASSLRQEDTEAFFGQGTRLTVV.

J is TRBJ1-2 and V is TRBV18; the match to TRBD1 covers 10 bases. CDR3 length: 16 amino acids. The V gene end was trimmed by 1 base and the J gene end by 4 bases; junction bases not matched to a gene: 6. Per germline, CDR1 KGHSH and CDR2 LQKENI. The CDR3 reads CASSPQGTGEVYGYTF. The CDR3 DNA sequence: TGTGCCAGCTCACCACAAGGGACAGGGGAAGTCTATGGCTACACCTTC. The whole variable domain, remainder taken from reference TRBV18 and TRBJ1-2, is NAGVMQNPRHLVRRRGQEARLRCSPMKGHSHVYWYRQLPEEGLKFMVYLQKENIIDESGMPKERFSAEFPKEGPSILRIQQVVRGDSAAYFCASSPQGTGEVYGYTFGSGTRLTVV.

DNA for the CDR3: TGCGCCAGCAGCCAAGGGGGACAGGGGGCAGGTGGCTACACCTTC. This translates into CASSQGGQGAGGYTF. The genes are TRBV4-1 and TRBJ1-2, with 12 bases identical to TRBD1. CDR1 is MGHRA and CDR2 is YSYEKL in the germline V gene. V shed 1 base, J shed 7 bases, and the junction held 4 bases outside the gene matches. The CDR3 loop spans 15 amino acids.

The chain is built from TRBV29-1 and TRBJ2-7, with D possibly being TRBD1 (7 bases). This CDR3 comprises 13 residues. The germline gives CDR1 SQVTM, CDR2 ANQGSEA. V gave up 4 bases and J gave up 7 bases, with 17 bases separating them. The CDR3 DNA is TGCAGCGTTGGGGACAGCCCTCGGGGGGAGCAGTACTTC. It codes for CSVGDSPRGEQYF.

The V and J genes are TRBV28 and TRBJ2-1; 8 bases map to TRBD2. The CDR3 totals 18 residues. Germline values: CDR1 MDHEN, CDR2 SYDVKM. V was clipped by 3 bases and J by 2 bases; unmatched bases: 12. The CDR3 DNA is TGTGCCAGCAGTTTTGTTAGCGGGATCCTATCGCCCTACAATGAGCAGTTCTTC. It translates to CASSFVSGILSPYNEQFF.

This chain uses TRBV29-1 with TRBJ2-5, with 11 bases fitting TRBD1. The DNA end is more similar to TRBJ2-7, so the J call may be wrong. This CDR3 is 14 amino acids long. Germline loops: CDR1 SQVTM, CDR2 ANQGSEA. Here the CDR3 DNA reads TGCAGCGTCACCGGGACAGGGGGTTCCTACGAGCAGTACTTC. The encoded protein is CSVTGTGGSYEQYF.

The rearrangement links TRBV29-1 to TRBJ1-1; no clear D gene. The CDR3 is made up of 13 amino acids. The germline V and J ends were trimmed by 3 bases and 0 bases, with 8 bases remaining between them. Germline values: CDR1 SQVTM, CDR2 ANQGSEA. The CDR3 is CSVEVRMNTEAFF. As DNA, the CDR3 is TGCAGCGTTGAGGTGCGCATGAACACTGAAGCTTTCTTT.

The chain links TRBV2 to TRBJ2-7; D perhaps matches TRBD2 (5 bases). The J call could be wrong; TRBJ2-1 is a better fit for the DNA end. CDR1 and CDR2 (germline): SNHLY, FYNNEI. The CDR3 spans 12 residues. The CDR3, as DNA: TGTGCCAGCAAAGGCCAGCGGAATGAGCAGTTCTTC. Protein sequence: CASKGQRNEQFF.

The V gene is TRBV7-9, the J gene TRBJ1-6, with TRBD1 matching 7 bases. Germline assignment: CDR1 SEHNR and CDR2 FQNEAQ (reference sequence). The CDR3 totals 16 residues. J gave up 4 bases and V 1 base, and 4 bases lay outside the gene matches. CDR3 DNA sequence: TGTGCCAGCAGCTTAGGGGGGACAGTATATAATTCACCCCTCCACTTT. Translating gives CASSLGGTVYNSPLHF.